This passage covers 14 T cell receptor beta chains from one sample sequenced in a study of T-cell reconstitution after alpha-beta-depleted transplantation in children. A TCRbeta library incorporating unique molecular identifiers was prepared. TCRdb fed the PCR reads into MiXCR, producing one record per CDR3 protein. The sample comprises some 550,000 distinct CDR3 sequences, roughly 23% of which are singletons, and around an eighth rests with the top ten. The material was PBMCs, mostly from graft donor cells, obtained 360 days after TCRalphabeta/CD19-depleted stem cell transplant. These receptors all come from a boy in the first two years of life who had a stem cell transplant for acute myeloid leukemia, so the T cells may come from the graft donor.

The table lists this clonotype with a few counts. The chain employs TRBV20-1 and TRBJ2-3; 10 bases are a match to TRBD2. Germline CDR1 is DFQATT and CDR2 is SNEGSKA (reference sequence). Germline trimming cut 7 bases from V and 3 bases from J; bases unmatched to any gene: 4. This CDR3 is built from 13 residues. The CDR3 DNA sequence: TGCAGTGTTAGGACTAGCGGAACAGATACGCAGTATTTT. This translates into CSVRTSGTDTQYF.

V is TRBV10-3 and J is TRBJ2-5; D remains ambiguous. This CDR3 comprises 13 residues. Germline CDR1 and CDR2: ENHRY and SYGVKD. Trimming took off 3 bases at V and 2 bases at J, with 7 bases between the two ends. The CDR3 nucleotides are TGTGCCATCAGTGAAAGGGATCAAGAGACCCAGTACTTC. Translated: CAISERDQETQYF.

This clonotype was found many times. J is TRBJ1-2 and V is TRBV6-5; D remains unclear. CDR1 is MNHEY and CDR2 is SVGAGI in the germline V gene. The CDR3 length is 11 residues. Trimming removed 2 bases at V and 5 bases at J, with 3 bases between. The CDR3 loop reads CASSYGYGYTF. CDR3 DNA: TGTGCCAGCAGTTACGGTTATGGCTACACCTTC.

This clonotype was observed a handful of times. The chain uses TRBV7-2 and TRBJ2-2, with TRBD2 matching over 7 bases. The CDR3 is 16 residues long. In germline, CDR1 is SGHTA, CDR2 FQGNSA. V shed 2 bases, J shed 2 bases, and the junction held 5 bases outside the gene matches. The CDR3 loop is CASSLNGGTNTGELFF. The CDR3 DNA reads TGTGCCAGCAGCTTAAACGGGGGGACTAACACCGGGGAGCTGTTTTTT.

A few counts support this clonotype. The chain carries TRBV5-1 and TRBJ2-5, with D possibly being TRBD1 (5 bases). V was cut by 2 bases and J by 1 base, with 12 bases left in between. This CDR3 comprises 15 residues. The germline CDR1 and CDR2 sequences are SGHRS and YFSETQ. The CDR3 is CASSFLDSVQETQYF. CDR3 in DNA: TGCGCCAGCAGCTTCCTTGACAGTGTCCAAGAGACCCAGTACTTC.

This clonotype was observed many times. Here the CDR3 DNA reads TGTGCCTGGAGTGTACTTGGTGGCTACACCTTC. Protein product: CAWSVLGGYTF. The rearrangement uses TRBV30 and TRBJ1-2; D gene uncertain. CDR1 and CDR2 (germline): GTSNPN, SVGIG (reference sequence). The CDR3 covers 11 residues. The V and J ends lost 0 bases and 7 bases respectively, with 6 bases between them.

The CDR3 DNA follows: TGTGCCAGCACCTACGACAGGTACCAAGAGACCCAGTACTTC. Amino acids: CASTYDRYQETQYF. The chain recombines TRBV28 with TRBJ2-5, with TRBD1 as a possible D gene (6 bases). The CDR3 has 14 amino acids. Germline V gives CDR1 MDHEN, CDR2 SYDVKM. V lost 7 bases and J 0 bases, leaving 12 bases between the germline ends.

The CDR3 bases are TGTGCCAGCACAAGGACAGGGTCGAAGTCTGGGGCCAACGTCCTGACTTTC. Its translation: CASTRTGSKSGANVLTF. The gene calls are TRBV6-1 and TRBJ2-6; 8 nucleotides match TRBD1. The germline V gene has CDR1 MNHNS and CDR2 SASEGT. V lost 7 bases and J lost 1; bases outside the gene matches: 9. This CDR3 has 17 residues.

The rearrangement uses TRBV6-2 or TRBV6-3 and TRBJ1-5, with 11 positions matching TRBD1. V dropped 8 bases and J dropped 3; count of bases not matched to a gene: 12. The CDR3 covers 17 residues. Germline values: CDR1 MNHEY, CDR2 SVGEGT. The CDR3: CASSFFGTGGINQPQHF. The CDR3 DNA follows: TGTGCCAGCTCTTTTTTCGGGACAGGGGGTATCAATCAGCCCCAGCATTTT.

This chain joins TRBV6-2 or TRBV6-3 and TRBJ2-2; D is undetermined. The CDR3 is made up of 13 amino acids. CDR1 and CDR2 (germline): MNHEY, SVGEGT. With 1 base removed from V and 3 bases from J, the gap between germline ends came to 3 bases. The DNA for the CDR3 is TGTGCCAGCAGTTACTGGTACACCGGGGAGCTGTTTTTT. Translating it yields CASSYWYTGELFF.

This chain connects TRBV12-3 or TRBV12-4 to TRBJ2-2; 12 bases map to TRBD2. The CDR3 loop spans 14 amino acids. V dropped 5 bases and J dropped 5; count of bases not matched to a gene: 0. The CDR3 region has the DNA TGTGCCAGCAGTGGACTAGCGGGGACCGGGGAGCTGTTTTTT. Its translation: CASSGLAGTGELFF.

Only a few counts were recorded for this clonotype. This chain joins TRBV12-3 or TRBV12-4 and TRBJ1-2; no clear D gene. V was shortened by 4 bases and J by 0 bases, with 18 bases between the two germline ends. The CDR3 is 17 amino acids. The CDR3 loop is CASSYGSWGSANYGYTF. The CDR3 DNA is TGTGCCAGCAGTTACGGGAGCTGGGGATCCGCTAACTATGGCTACACCTTC.

In its sample, this clonotype was seen a few times. The rearrangement uses TRBV20-1 and TRBJ2-1; 12 nucleotides agree with TRBD2. V gave up 5 bases and J gave up 1 base; unmatched junction bases: 9. The CDR3 spans 17 residues. CDR1 and CDR2 from the germline V gene are DFQATT and SNEGSKA (reference sequence). This chain's CDR3 is CSARRTSGAFSYNEQFF. The CDR3 DNA follows: TGCAGTGCTCGACGGACTAGCGGGGCCTTTTCCTACAATGAGCAGTTCTTC.

This clonotype appeared a few times. The gene calls are TRBV6-1 and TRBJ2-2; TRBD2 might be the D (6 bases). With 7 bases removed from V and 6 bases from J, the gap between germline ends came to 12 bases. CDR1 is MNHNS and CDR2 is SASEGT in the germline V gene. CDR3 length: 13 residues. This chain's CDR3 is CASTKTSPGELFF. Written as DNA, the CDR3 is TGTGCCAGCACCAAAACTAGCCCCGGGGAGCTGTTTTTT.